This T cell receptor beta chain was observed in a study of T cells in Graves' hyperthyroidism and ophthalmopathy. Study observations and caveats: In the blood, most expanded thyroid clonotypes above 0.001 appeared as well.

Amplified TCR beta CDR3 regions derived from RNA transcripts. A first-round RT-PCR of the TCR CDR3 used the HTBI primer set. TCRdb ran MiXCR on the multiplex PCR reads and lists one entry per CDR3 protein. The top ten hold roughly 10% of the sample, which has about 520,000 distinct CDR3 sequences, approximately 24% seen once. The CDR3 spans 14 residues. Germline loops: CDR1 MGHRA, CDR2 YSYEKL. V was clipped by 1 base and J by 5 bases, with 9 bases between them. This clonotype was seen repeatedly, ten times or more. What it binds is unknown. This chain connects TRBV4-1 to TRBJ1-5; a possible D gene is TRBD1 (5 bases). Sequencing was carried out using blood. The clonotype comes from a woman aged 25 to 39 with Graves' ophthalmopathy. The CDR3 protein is CASSQVAGHQPQHF. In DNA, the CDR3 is TGCGCCAGCAGCCAAGTTGCAGGGCATCAGCCCCAGCATTTT.